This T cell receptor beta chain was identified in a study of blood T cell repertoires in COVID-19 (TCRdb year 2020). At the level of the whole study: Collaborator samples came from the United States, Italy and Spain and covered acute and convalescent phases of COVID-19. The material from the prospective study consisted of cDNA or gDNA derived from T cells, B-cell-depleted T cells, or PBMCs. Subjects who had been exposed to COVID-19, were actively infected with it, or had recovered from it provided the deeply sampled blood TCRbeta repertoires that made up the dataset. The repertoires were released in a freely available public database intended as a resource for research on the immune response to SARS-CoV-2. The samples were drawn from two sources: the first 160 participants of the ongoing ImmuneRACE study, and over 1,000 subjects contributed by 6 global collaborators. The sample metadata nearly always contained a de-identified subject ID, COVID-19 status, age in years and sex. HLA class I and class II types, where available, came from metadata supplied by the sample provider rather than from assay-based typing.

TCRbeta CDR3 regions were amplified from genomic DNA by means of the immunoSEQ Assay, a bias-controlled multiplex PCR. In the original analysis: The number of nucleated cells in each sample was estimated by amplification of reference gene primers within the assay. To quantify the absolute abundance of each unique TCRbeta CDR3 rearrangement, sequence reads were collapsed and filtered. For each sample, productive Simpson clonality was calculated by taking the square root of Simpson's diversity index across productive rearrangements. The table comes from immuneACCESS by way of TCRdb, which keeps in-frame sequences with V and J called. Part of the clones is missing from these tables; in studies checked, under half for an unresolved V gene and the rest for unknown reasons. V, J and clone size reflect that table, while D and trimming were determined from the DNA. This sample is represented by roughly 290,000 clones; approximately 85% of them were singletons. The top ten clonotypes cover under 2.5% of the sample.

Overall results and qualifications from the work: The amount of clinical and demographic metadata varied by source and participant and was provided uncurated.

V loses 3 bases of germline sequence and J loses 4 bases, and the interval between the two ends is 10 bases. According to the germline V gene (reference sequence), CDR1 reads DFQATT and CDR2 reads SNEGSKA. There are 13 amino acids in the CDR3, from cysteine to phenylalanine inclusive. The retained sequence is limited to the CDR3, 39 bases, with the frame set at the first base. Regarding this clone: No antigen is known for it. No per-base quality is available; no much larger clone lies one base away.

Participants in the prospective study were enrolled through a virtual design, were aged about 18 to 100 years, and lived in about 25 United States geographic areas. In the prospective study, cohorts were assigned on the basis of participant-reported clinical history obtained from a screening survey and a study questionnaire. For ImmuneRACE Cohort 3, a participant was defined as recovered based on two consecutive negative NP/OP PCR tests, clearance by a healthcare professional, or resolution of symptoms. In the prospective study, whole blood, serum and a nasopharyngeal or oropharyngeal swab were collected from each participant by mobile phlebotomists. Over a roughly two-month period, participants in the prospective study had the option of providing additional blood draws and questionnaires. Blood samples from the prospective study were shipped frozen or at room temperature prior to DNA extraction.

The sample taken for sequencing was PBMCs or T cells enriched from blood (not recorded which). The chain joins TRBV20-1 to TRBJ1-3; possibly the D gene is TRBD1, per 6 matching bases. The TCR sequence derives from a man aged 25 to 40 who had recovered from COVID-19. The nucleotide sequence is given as TGCAGTGCTAGTAAGACAGGCGGAAACACCATATATTTT. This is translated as CSASKTGGNTIYF.